The clone carrying this T cell receptor (beta chain) was detected many times. What it binds is unknown. This entry is derived from a study of T-cell memory formation after mild COVID-19. General study findings and limits: The CD4+ clones that contracted clustered mainly within CM and EM, and the CD8+ clones concentrated in EMRA.

TCRdb reanalysed the 5' RACE reads using MiXCR and keeps one entry per CDR3 protein. This sample has 90,000 to 120,000 distinct CDR3 sequences, with over 15% found just once. The CDR3 extends over 15 amino acids. V was trimmed by 2 bases and J by 0 bases, leaving 8 bases between them. Germline V gene data show CDR1 as SEHNR and CDR2 as FQNEAQ (reference sequence). This receptor was identified in a man between 18 and 29 years old who had mild COVID-19 (a few samples of this study predate the infection). Cell type and time point are not known. What was sequenced was PBMCs or a T cell subset sorted from them (not recorded which). J is TRBJ2-1 and V is TRBV7-9; D unclear. CDR3 nucleotide sequence: TGTGCCAGCAGCTTAATGGCCAGCTCCTACAATGAGCAGTTCTTC. As protein: CASSLMASSYNEQFF.